Below, 8 T cell receptor beta chains from the same sample are listed, as sequenced in a study of cytomegalovirus exposure and HLA in healthy donors. PCR used 60 Vbeta primers and 13 Jbeta primers. Produced via immunoSEQ multiplex PCR; TCRdb's table is partial and in-frame only. The sample gives more than 100,000 clones, about 77% of which show up once; around 1.5% is in the top ten. Sequenced input: PBMCs. The receptors were gathered from a woman between 35 and 50 years old in good health and CMV-seronegative.

This chain joins TRBV2 and TRBJ1-4, with 8 bases fitting TRBD1. The ends lost 4 bases at V and 6 bases at J; junction bases unmatched: 4. This CDR3 comprises 14 residues. Germline V CDR1 and CDR2: SNHLY, FYNNEI. In DNA form, the CDR3 reads TGTGCCAGCAGTGGACAGGGGAAGGATGAAAAACTGTTTTTT. Protein: CASSGQGKDEKLFF.

The J gene is TRBJ1-3, the V gene TRBV21-1; TRBD1 is the table's D call, not checked against the DNA. TRBV21-1 is classified as a pseudogene. The CDR3 runs to 15 residues. The CDR3 sequence: CASTILDRIRNTIYF. CDR3 DNA sequence: TGTGCCAGCACCATTCTGGACAGAATTAGAAACACCATATATTTT.

The chain links TRBV27 to TRBJ1-3, with D possibly matching TRBD1 (6 bases). Germline values: CDR1 MNHEY, CDR2 SMNVEV (reference sequence). The CDR3 runs to 16 residues. V gave up 5 bases and J gave up 0 bases, with 14 bases separating them. CDR3 nucleotide sequence: TGTGCCAGCAGTCCGGGACACCGGGCCTCTGGAAACACCATATATTTT. This translates into CASSPGHRASGNTIYF.

The genes are TRBV6-1 and TRBJ1-2; D is unresolved. This CDR3 has 13 amino acids. The germline gives CDR1 MNHNS, CDR2 SASEGT. Deletions cut 10 bases from V and 2 bases from J, with 14 bases between. CDR3 loop: CAITSGKNYGYTF. In nucleotides, the CDR3 is TGTGCCATTACGTCAGGCAAAAACTATGGCTACACCTTC.

The gene calls are TRBV4-1 and TRBJ1-1; no firm D call. The CDR3 is 14 residues long. The V end lost 1 base, the J end lost 8 bases, and 14 bases lay between the germline ends. Germline values: CDR1 MGHRA, CDR2 YSYEKL. This CDR3 reads CASSQGFEGLEAFF. CDR3 nucleotide sequence: TGCGCCAGCAGCCAAGGGTTCGAGGGCTTAGAAGCTTTCTTT.

This chain links TRBV11-2 with TRBJ1-2, with TRBD1 identical over 10 bases. The CDR3 has 16 residues. J lost 5 bases, V lost 3 bases, and 9 bases had no gene match. Per germline, CDR1 SGHAT and CDR2 FQNNGV. This CDR3 is CASSFTPGQGNYGYTF. The DNA of the CDR3 is TGTGCCAGCAGCTTTACACCGGGACAGGGGAATTATGGCTACACCTTC.

The CDR3 protein is CASSIGGEAFF. The CDR3 DNA reads as TGTGCCAGTAGTATTGGCGGTGAAGCTTTCTTT. The genes are TRBV19 and TRBJ1-1; no clear D gene. The V gene's germline CDR1 is LNHDA and CDR2 SQIVND (reference sequence). Trimming shortened V by 3 bases and J by 7 bases, and 6 bases separated the two germline ends. This CDR3 has 11 residues. Together with reference TRBV19 and TRBJ1-1, the CDR3 gives the full variable domain: DGGITQSPKYLFRKEGQNVTLSCEQNLNHDAMYWYRQDPGQGLRLIYYSQIVNDFQKGDIAEGYSVSREKKESFPLTVTSAQKNPTAFYLCASSIGGEAFFGQGTRLTVV.

This chain links TRBV10-3 with TRBJ2-1, with 8 bases aligning to TRBD1. CDR3 length: 14 amino acids. V was clipped by 7 bases and J by 4 bases; unmatched bases: 6. Germline V gene data show CDR1 as ENHRY and CDR2 as SYGVKD. Here the CDR3 DNA reads TGTGCCATCACCGGGACAGGTAAATACAATGAGCAGTTCTTC. Translating it yields CAITGTGKYNEQFF.